The present TCR beta chain was sequenced within a study of cytomegalovirus exposure and HLA in healthy donors (TCRdb year 2017). As for the study more broadly: In an earlier analysis of roughly 500 of the donors, around 290 Gb of sequence data and approximately 120 million unique TCR beta sequences from about 179 million T cells were reported. About 300 gigabases of sequencing data and approximately 91 million unique TCR sequences made up an early release that covered approximately 700 HLA-typed donors. Of the roughly 400 genotyped donors, more than 75% were placed in the genetic ancestry cluster associated with self-reported Caucasian donors. The study was designed to test whether signatures of past pathogen exposure could be identified by cataloging public T cell receptors. The study profiled the T cell repertoires of approximately 700 subjects by immunosequencing and related them to cytomegalovirus serostatus. Along with the roughly 610-subject first cohort, a separate validation cohort of 120 different subjects was used. To predict cytomegalovirus infection status, the study brought together high-throughput TCR immunosequencing, statistical association of individual TCRs with disease status, and machine learning. In a later analysis, previously published TCR beta repertoires from 500 to 750 donors were re-analyzed and high-resolution HLA genotyping was added so that TCR occurrence patterns could be studied. Rather than using new phenotypic data, the later analysis identified candidate immune exposures from TCR beta sequences and from how often those sequences occurred across donors. To decide whether each TCR beta V gene segment behaved as functional or pseudogenic, an earlier analysis of over 500 of the donors relied on high-throughput TCR beta sequencing. Alongside the repertoire data, information on donor age, sex, ethnicity and CMV serostatus was compiled. In a later genetic analysis, genome-wide SNP genotypes for 398 of the 666 donors were used, and that subset was treated as a discovery cohort. Every repertoire in the discovery cohort had been generated on one and the same sequencing platform. Both class I and class II loci were covered by HLA typing, at four-digit resolution. Typing coverage varied by locus: roughly 629-640 donors for A, B, C, DRB1 and DQB1; more than 500 for DQA1; over 600 for DPA1; approximately 490 for DPB1. Several DR-DQ haplotypes were handled as single units for association and clustering because linkage in the cohort was strong. On average, 235,054 unique TCR beta nucleotide sequences were sequenced per donor among 398 genotyped donors of the cohort, with roughly 18% of those sequences being non-productive.

V is shortened by 0 bases, J by 2 bases, and the region joining them spans 4 bases. CDR1 SGHNT and CDR2 YENEEA are derived from the germline V gene. Taken from cysteine to phenylalanine, the CDR3 has 14 residues. Only CDR3 DNA is held: 42 bases, read in frame from base 1. Results and caveats for the whole study, not just this receptor: Some IMGT-functional V segments, including TRBV6-2 and TRBV6-3, could not be distinguished by the 87-base-pair reads and were therefore excluded. A further reported finding was that TCR beta sequences accurately predicted the HLA-A and HLA-B alleles for most subjects in the first cohort. In the study, approximately 150 TCR beta chains were listed as associated with cytomegalovirus. According to a later analysis, parvovirus B19, influenza, CMV and Epstein-Barr virus appeared linked to several top co-occurrence clusters. In this cohort, only TCR beta chains were sequenced, and detectable features were limited by the absence of alpha or paired-chain data. Because HLA typing was unavailable for some donors at each locus, only the typed subset was used in association tests. Linkage disequilibrium might explain the correlated functional status among segregating V segments, but an unknown experimental factor could not be excluded. A later analysis found that most CMV-associated TCR beta chains appeared HLA-restricted, with HLA associations seemingly driven largely by CMV exposure. When HLA alleles, especially DR and DQ, strongly co-occurred, TCR associations were difficult to assign to individual alleles. In vitro tests confirmed that a few of the cytomegalovirus-associated TCR beta chains recognize cytomegalovirus antigens. Because counts were too low, approximately 15 rarely observed V segments, including chromosome 9 orphons, were excluded from the earlier analysis of some 540 of the donors. A later analysis found that HLA-associated TCR beta chains were more clonally expanded and had lower generation probabilities than equally common non-associated chains. The presence/absence analyses assumed that sequencing depth was roughly uniform across donors, and that assumption may not be true. A later analysis associated roughly 17,000 TCR beta sequences with specific HLA alleles at a false discovery rate of 0.05. A group of highly shared sequence variants was considered likely to be a technical artifact of the sequencing pipeline. The only immune exposure information available for the cohort was CMV serostatus. Broadly in line with IMGT annotations, most TCR beta V segments showed up in productive rearrangements about 90% or about 30% of the time in an earlier analysis of some 590 of the donors. V-gene and J-gene trimming of TCR beta chains was associated with a missense DCLRE1C variant in a later genetic analysis, and the association was replicated in an independent cohort. According to a later analysis, TCR association rates differed among HLA loci, with DRB1 alleles showing the most associated TCRs and HLA-C alleles showing the fewest. While some public TCRs were present in many individuals, most TCR sequences turned up only very rarely across donors. It was suggested by the authors that the approach could potentially be generalized to other disease states and immunological phenotypes. According to a later genetic analysis, donors in an Asian-associated ancestry cluster had fewer N-insertions in productive TCRs than the roughly 660-donor mean. Cytomegalovirus status was reported to be diagnosed by the classifier with high specificity and sensitivity in both the original and validation cohorts.

Concerning this clone itself: Which antigen it targets is not known. Base qualities are not recorded, but no much larger clone differs from it by a single base.

Receptor amplification or capture employed the immunoSEQ multiplex PCR assay. A mixture of 60 forward primers for TCR Vbeta segments and 13 reverse primers for TCR Jbeta segments was used in the multiplex PCR. The CDR3 region of rearranged TCR beta genes was amplified from genomic DNA by a multiplex PCR assay. Amplified TCR beta libraries were sequenced as 87-base-pair reads on the Illumina HiSeq System. In the source study's methods: A later analysis counted about 82 million unique TCR beta chains across the 550 to 800 repertoires, and approximately 11 million of these chains were shared by at least two donors. Raw reads were error-corrected and collapsed into unique sequences by a nearest-neighbor algorithm in which closely related sequences were merged to remove PCR and sequencing errors. CDR3 sequences were aligned to IMGT reference sequences to assign V, D and J gene segments. For a sequence to be retained, at least a six-nucleotide match to both a V gene segment and a J gene segment was required. Rearrangements were called productive when the CDR3 lacked stop codons and stayed in frame with V and J; all others were non-productive. CDR3 was defined by IMGT convention, running from the second conserved V-encoded cysteine to the conserved J-encoded phenylalanine. The earlier analysis of a few hundred of the donors excluded sequences that lacked an unambiguous match to a single V gene segment. An earlier analysis of a few hundred of the donors called V segments functional above 56.7% productive rearrangements and segregating when the between-donor standard deviation exceeded 5%. A statistical classification framework was developed to diagnose cytomegalovirus status using the catalog of TCR beta chain sequences. In a later analysis, TCR nucleotide sequences were compared against IMGT/GENE-DB human TR gene sequences so that V and J genes could be assigned. In a later analysis, CDR3 sequences and most-parsimonious VDJ recombination scenarios were assigned using the TCRdist pipeline. In a later analysis, every TCR beta chain was defined by the combination of its CDR3 amino acid sequence and its V-gene family, and reads without a unique V-gene family were dropped. To address suspected cross-contamination and a sequencing artifact, a later analysis removed over 500 highly shared, low-generation-probability nucleotide sequences. A later analysis calculated a clonal expansion index for each public chain from normalized within-repertoire ranks of inferred template counts. In a later analysis, generation probabilities were computed with a VDJ recombination model fitted to out-of-frame rearrangements, and the resulting probabilities were checked against IGoR. Hypergeometric tests were used in a later analysis to score TCR-TCR, TCR-HLA and TCR-CMV co-occurrence, with a repertoire-size bias correction applied to the TCR pairs. To estimate false discovery rates, a later analysis permuted the HLA or CMV assignments 20 times. In a later analysis, co-occurring TCRs were grouped using DBSCAN, and TCRdist sequence similarity was added for clustering within HLA-allele-positive subsets. Co-occurrence clustering excluded repertoires with fewer than 30,000 or more than 120,000 public chains, plus five with anomalous nucleotide sharing. The table comes from immuneACCESS by way of TCRdb, which keeps in-frame sequences with V and J called. Part of the clones is missing from these tables; in studies checked, under half for an unresolved V gene and the rest for unknown reasons. V and J calls and clone size are those listed in that table; D and trimming were worked out from the DNA. The sample table contains around 190,000 clones; only one count was recorded for less than 80% of them. Nearly 4.5% of the sample is held by the ten biggest clonotypes.

The cohort consisted of hundreds of healthy bone marrow donors. All cohort members were sampled while nominally healthy, although unrecorded immune exposures were likely present. The donor was CMV seropositive and was included in the group of 290 or so seropositive cohort members. Each donor provided a peripheral blood sample, and peripheral blood mononuclear cells were used for TCR beta sequencing. Genomic DNA was extracted from the blood cell samples with the Qiagen DNeasy Blood Extraction Kit. Sequencing was carried out using PBMCs. This TCR came from a woman aged 25 to 39 in good health and CMV-seropositive. The chain is made from TRBV11-3 and TRBJ2-2; the D gene cannot be resolved reliably. The DNA sequence is as follows: TGTGCCAGCAGCTTAGATCTCAACACCGGGGAGCTGTTTTTT. This gives the protein CASSLDLNTGELFF. With the portions outside the CDR3 filled from the reference TRBV11-3 and TRBJ2-2 genes, the complete variable region becomes EAGVVQSPRYKIIEKKQPVAFWCNPISGHNTLYWYLQNLGQGPELLIRYENEEAVDDSQLPKDRFSAERLKGVDSTLKIQPAELGDSAVYLCASSLDLNTGELFFGEGSRLTVL.